Below, 15 T cell receptor beta chains from the same sample are listed, as sequenced in a study of blood T cell repertoires in COVID-19. The assay was immunoSEQ multiplex PCR, and TCRdb's table has in-frame clones only and misses some. The data hold about 240,000 clones, with roughly 79% observed a single time. The source material was peripheral blood. Receptor source: a woman at least 80 years old with COVID-19, enrolled during active disease.

For this clone: This same CDR3 is encoded by further DNA sequences in the sample. The chain couples TRBV24-1 to TRBJ1-2, with D tentatively TRBD1 (6 bases). There are 14 residues in the CDR3. V lost 4 bases and J 2 bases, leaving 10 bases between the germline ends. In germline, CDR1 is KGHDR, CDR2 SFDVKD. The CDR3 nucleotides read TGTGCCACCAGTGACCCTCAGGGGAACTATGGCTACACCTTC. Translating gives CATSDPQGNYGYTF.

This chain connects TRBV10-3 to TRBJ1-4; a possible D gene is TRBD1 (6 bases). The V gene lost 3 bases and the J gene lost 5 bases, with 13 bases spanning the gap. This CDR3 spans 15 amino acids. The germline CDR1 and CDR2 sequences are ENHRY and SYGVKD. The CDR3 nucleotides read TGTGCCATCAGTGAAGGACTCGGGACAAATGAAAAACTGTTTTTT. Translation gives CAISEGLGTNEKLFF.

J is TRBJ2-7 and V is TRBV5-1; D is undetermined. The germline CDR1 and CDR2 sequences are SGHRS and YFSETQ. There are 15 residues in the CDR3. Trimming removed 4 bases from V and 0 bases from J, with 14 bases in between. The CDR3: CASSPTSGLSYEQYF. For the CDR3, the DNA is TGCGCCAGCAGCCCGACTTCCGGCCTCTCCTACGAGCAGTACTTC. Supplemented by reference TRBV5-1 and TRBJ2-7, the full variable domain reads KAGVTQTPRYLIKTRGQQVTLSCSPISGHRSVSWYQQTPGQGLQFLFEYFSETQRNKGNFPGRFSGRQFSNSRSEMNVSTLELGDSALYLCASSPTSGLSYEQYFGPGTRLTVT.

This sequence joins TRBV18 and TRBJ1-5; D is undetermined. The germline CDR1 and CDR2 sequences are KGHSH and LQKENI. Trimming shortened V by 5 bases and J by 4 bases, and 12 bases separated the two germline ends. This CDR3 contains 14 residues. CDR3 in amino acids: CASSFSDQNQPQHF. Here the CDR3 DNA reads TGTGCCAGCTCATTCTCAGATCAGAATCAGCCCCAGCATTTT. The full variable domain, with the rest looked up from reference TRBV18 and TRBJ1-5, is NAGVMQNPRHLVRRRGQEARLRCSPMKGHSHVYWYRQLPEEGLKFMVYLQKENIIDESGMPKERFSAEFPKEGPSILRIQQVVRGDSAAYFCASSFSDQNQPQHFGDGTRLSIL.

The V call is TRBV5-1, the J call TRBJ2-1; 8 nucleotides agree with TRBD1. Germline values: CDR1 SGHRS, CDR2 YFSETQ. After removal of 4 bases from V and 9 bases from J, the junction contained 9 bases not matched to a gene. This CDR3 spans 14 amino acids. The CDR3 bases are TGCGCCAGCAGCCCAGGGACAGGCAAGGGTGAGCAGTTCTTC. It translates to CASSPGTGKGEQFF.

J is TRBJ2-3 and V is TRBV7-3; 9 positions match TRBD1. This CDR3 contains 15 residues. V lost 5 bases and J lost 3; bases outside the gene matches: 6. Germline assignment: CDR1 SGHTA and CDR2 FQGTGA. The CDR3 reads CASSTGTGSTDTQYF. Written as DNA, the CDR3 is TGTGCCAGCAGCACTGGGACAGGGTCTACAGATACGCAGTATTTT.

This clone has a handful of counts. The chain links TRBV10-3 to TRBJ1-1; 7 bases align to TRBD1. The germline V gene has CDR1 ENHRY and CDR2 SYGVKD. CDR3 size: 14 residues. V gave up 4 bases and J gave up 1 base; unmatched junction bases: 3. This CDR3 is CAISGDRANTEAFF. The CDR3 region has the DNA TGTGCCATCAGTGGAGACAGGGCGAACACTGAAGCTTTCTTT.

This clone was seen once. The genes are TRBV7-8 and TRBJ2-5, with D perhaps TRBD2 (6 bases). There are 14 residues in the CDR3. V shed 8 bases and J shed 5 bases, with 18 bases lying between them. Germline lookup yields CDR1 SGHVS and CDR2 FQNEAQ. CDR3 loop: CASRLSWGEETQYF. CDR3 coding DNA: TGTGCCAGCCGACTGTCTTGGGGGGAGGAGACCCAGTACTTC.

The chain links TRBV10-2 to TRBJ2-5, with TRBD2 matching over 12 bases. The V and J ends lost 6 bases and 4 bases, in that order; junction bases with no gene match: 9. In germline, CDR1 is WSHSY, CDR2 SAAADI. The CDR3 loop spans 16 amino acids. Here the CDR3 DNA reads TGCGCCAGCAGCTCGATACTAGCGGGGGGTGGAGAGACCCAGTACTTC. Encoded protein: CASSSILAGGGETQYF.

This chain connects TRBV11-2 to TRBJ2-7; a weak D match, TRBD1 (5 bases). This CDR3 contains 11 residues. The germline V and J ends were trimmed by 8 bases and 4 bases, with 9 bases remaining between them. Looked up from germline, CDR1 is SGHAT and CDR2 is FQNNGV. This CDR3 is CASLTAYEQYF. The CDR3 DNA follows: TGTGCCAGCCTGACAGCATACGAGCAGTACTTC. Using reference TRBV11-2 and TRBJ2-7 for the parts outside the CDR3, the full variable domain is EAGVAQSPRYKIIEKRQSVAFWCNPISGHATLYWYQQILGQGPKLLIQFQNNGVVDDSQLPKDRFSAERLKGVDSTLKIQPAKLEDSAVYLCASLTAYEQYFGPGTRLTVT.

The rearrangement links TRBV11-1 to TRBJ2-1; a weak D match, TRBD1 (6 bases). In germline, CDR1 is SGHAT, CDR2 FQDESV (reference sequence). V was clipped by 3 bases and J by 0 bases, with 12 bases between them. The CDR3 is 16 residues long. The CDR3 DNA follows: TGTGCCAGCAGCTTGAGGACAGTCAGCTCCTACAATGAGCAGTTCTTC. Its protein product is CASSLRTVSSYNEQFF. Full variable domain (missing parts from reference TRBV11-1 and TRBJ2-1): EAEVAQSPRYKITEKSQAVAFWCDPISGHATLYWYRQILGQGPELLVQFQDESVVDDSQLPKDRFSAERLKGVDSTLKIQPAELGDSAMYLCASSLRTVSSYNEQFFGPGTRLTVL.

V gene TRBV7-9 combines with J gene TRBJ1-1, with D perhaps TRBD1 (5 bases). This CDR3 contains 14 residues. Germline-derived CDR1 and CDR2 are SEHNR and FQNEAQ (reference sequence). V gave up 5 bases and J gave up 1 base, with 11 bases separating them. DNA for the CDR3: TGTGCCAGCAGCCTATTCACAGGGAACACTGAAGCTTTCTTT. This sequence encodes CASSLFTGNTEAFF. Looking up the rest from reference TRBV7-9 and TRBJ1-1 gives the full variable domain: DTGVSQNPRHKITKRGQNVTFRCDPISEHNRLYWYRQTLGQGPEFLTYFQNEAQLEKSRLLSDRFSAERPKGSFSTLEIQRTEQGDSAMYLCASSLFTGNTEAFFGQGTRLTVV.

The J gene is TRBJ1-1, the V gene TRBV2; 7 bases align to TRBD1. The germline V gene encodes CDR1 SNHLY and CDR2 FYNNEI. The CDR3 runs 14 residues. The V segment lost 5 bases and the J segment 0 bases; nucleotides outside the gene matches: 3. The CDR3 nucleotides are TGTGCCAGCAGTCCGGGACAGATGAACACTGAAGCTTTCTTT. This gives the protein CASSPGQMNTEAFF.

This clone showed up just a few times. V gene TRBV6-2 or TRBV6-3 combines with J gene TRBJ2-5; TRBD2 aligns across 11 bases. The V segment lost 4 bases and the J segment 4 bases; nucleotides outside the gene matches: 8. The CDR3 runs to 16 residues. CDR1 and CDR2 (germline): MNHEY, SVGEGT. The CDR3 here is CASSFHATSGGETQYF. The DNA of the CDR3 is TGTGCCAGCAGTTTCCACGCAACTAGCGGGGGAGAGACCCAGTACTTC.

The chain employs TRBV3-1 (or the pseudogene TRBV3-2) and TRBJ1-1; a weak D match, TRBD1 (5 bases). Germline V lookup: CDR1 LGHDT, CDR2 YNNKEL (reference sequence). Between the trimmed V and J ends, which lost 3 bases and 5 bases, there was a span of 13 bases. The CDR3 runs 14 residues. CDR3 nucleotide sequence: TGTGCCAGCAGCCAGGAGGGGCCGTGGACTGAAGCTTTCTTT. As protein: CASSQEGPWTEAFF.